The T cell receptor (beta chain) described here comes from a study of T cells in localized non-small cell lung cancer. This clone was found many times. Its specificity is unknown. Here immunoSEQ multiplex PCR was the method, and the copy in TCRdb shows in-frame clones only, minus some. The profile covers about 13,000 clones, with 28% appearing a single time and roughly 6.8% taken by the ten largest. General observations from the study: Greater blood T cell density accompanied longer overall survival.

There are 14 residues in the CDR3. The V end was cut by 5 bases, the J end by 5 bases, with 15 bases between. The germline gives CDR1 MNHGY, CDR2 SAAAGT. The genes are TRBV6-8 and TRBJ1-1; tentatively, D is TRBD1 (6 bases). Source: lung tumor tissue, taken before any cancer treatment. The source is an older female donor with stage I lung adenocarcinoma. Here the CDR3 reads CASSKQGRRTEAFF. CDR3 coding DNA: TGTGCCAGCAGTAAACAGGGAAGGAGAACTGAAGCTTTCTTT.